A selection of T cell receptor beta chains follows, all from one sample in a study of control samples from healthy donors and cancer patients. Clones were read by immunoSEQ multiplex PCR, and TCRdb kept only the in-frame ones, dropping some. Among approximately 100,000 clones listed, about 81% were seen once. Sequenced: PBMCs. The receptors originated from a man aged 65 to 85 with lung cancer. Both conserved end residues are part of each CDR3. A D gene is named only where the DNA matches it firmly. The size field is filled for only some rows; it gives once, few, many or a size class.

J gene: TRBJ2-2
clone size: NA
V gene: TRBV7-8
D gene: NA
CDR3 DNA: TGTGCCAGCAGCTTAATCGAGGCCGGGGAGCTGTTTTTT
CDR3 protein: CASSLIEAGELFF

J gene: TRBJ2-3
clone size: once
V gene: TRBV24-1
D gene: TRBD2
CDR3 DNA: TGTGCCACCAGTGGTAGAGTCCGGGGGGCAGATACGCAGTATTTT
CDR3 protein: CATSGRVRGADTQYF

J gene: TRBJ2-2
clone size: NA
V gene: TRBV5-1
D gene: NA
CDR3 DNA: TGCGCCAGCAGCTTGGCCCAAAAAACCCAGCGCACCGGGGAGCTGTTTTTT
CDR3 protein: CASSLAQKTQRTGELFF

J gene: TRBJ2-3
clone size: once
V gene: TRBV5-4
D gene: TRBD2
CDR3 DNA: TGTGCCAGCAGCTTGGGGGGTGCGGGGGAAGATACGCAGTATTTT
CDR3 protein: CASSLGGAGEDTQYF

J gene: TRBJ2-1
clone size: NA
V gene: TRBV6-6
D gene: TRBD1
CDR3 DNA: TGTGCCAGCAAGGCAGGGGGCGATGAGCAGTTCTTC
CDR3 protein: CASKAGGDEQFF

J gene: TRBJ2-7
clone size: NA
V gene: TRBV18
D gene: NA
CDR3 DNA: TGTGCCAGCTCACCACAGGCGGGATACGAGCAGTACTTC
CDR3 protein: CASSPQAGYEQYF

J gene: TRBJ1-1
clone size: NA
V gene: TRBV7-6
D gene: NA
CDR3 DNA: TGTGCCAGCAGCTTAGGGGGCGGGAGCACTGAAGCTTTCTTT
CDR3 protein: CASSLGGGSTEAFF

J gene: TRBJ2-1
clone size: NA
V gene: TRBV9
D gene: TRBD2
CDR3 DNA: TGTGCCAGCAGTTTTCGGGGGGGTGAGCAGTTCTTC
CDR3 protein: CASSFRGGEQFF

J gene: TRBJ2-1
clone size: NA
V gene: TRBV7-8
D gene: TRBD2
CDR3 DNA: TGTGCCAGCAGCTTTGTAGCGGGGGGGTACAATGAGCAGTTCTTC
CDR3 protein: CASSFVAGGYNEQFF

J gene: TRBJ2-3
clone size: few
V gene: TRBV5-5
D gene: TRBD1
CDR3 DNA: TGTGCCAGCAGCTTGGGATCGACAGGGCCCCAAGATACGCAGTATTTT
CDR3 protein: CASSLGSTGPQDTQYF

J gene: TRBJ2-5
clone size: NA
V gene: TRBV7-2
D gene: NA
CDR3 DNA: TGTGCCAGCAGCTTAGGGCCAAGCCAAGAGACCCAGTACTTC
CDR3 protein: CASSLGPSQETQYF

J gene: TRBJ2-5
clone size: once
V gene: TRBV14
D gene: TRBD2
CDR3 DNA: TGTGCCAGCAGCCAAGTACCGGGGGGAGTTAACATGGAGACCCAGTACTTC
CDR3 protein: CASSQVPGGVNMETQYF

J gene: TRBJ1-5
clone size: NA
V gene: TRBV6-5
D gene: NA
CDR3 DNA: TGTGCCAGCGCTACCGTAAGGGCATGGAGTCAGCCCCAGCATTTT
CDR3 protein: CASATVRAWSQPQHF

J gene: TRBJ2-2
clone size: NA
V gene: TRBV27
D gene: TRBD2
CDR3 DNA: TGTGCCAGCGGGACTAGCGGGGGTGGGGAGCTGTTTTTT
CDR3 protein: CASGTSGGGELFF

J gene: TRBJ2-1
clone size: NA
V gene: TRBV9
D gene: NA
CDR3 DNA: TGTGCCAGCAGCGTAGCTATGGCCGGGCGGGGACTGCAAAGCTACAATGAGCAGTTCTTC
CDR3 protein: CASSVAMAGRGLQSYNEQFF

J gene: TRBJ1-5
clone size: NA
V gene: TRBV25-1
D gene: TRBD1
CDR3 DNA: TGTGCCAGCCGGGGACAGGGGGTGGGTCAGCCCCAGCATTTT
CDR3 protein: CASRGQGVGQPQHF

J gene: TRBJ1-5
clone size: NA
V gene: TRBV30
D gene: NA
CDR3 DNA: TGTGCCTGGAGTATGACTGGCGGGCTCCGCAATCAGCCCCAGCATTTT
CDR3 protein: CAWSMTGGLRNQPQHF

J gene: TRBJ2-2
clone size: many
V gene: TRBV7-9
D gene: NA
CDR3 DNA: TGTGCCAGCAGCTCCGTGAACACCGGGGAGCTGTTTTTT
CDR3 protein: CASSSVNTGELFF

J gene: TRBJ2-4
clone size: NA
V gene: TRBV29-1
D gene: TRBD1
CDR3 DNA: TGCAGCGTTGTTTTCTTCAACCGGGACAGGGGGTTTCCTACCAAAAACATTCAGTACTTC
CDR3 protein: CSVVFFNRDRGFPTKNIQYF

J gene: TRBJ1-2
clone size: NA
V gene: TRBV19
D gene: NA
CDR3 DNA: TGTGCCAGTAGATTGCAGGGATGGGCCTATGGCTACACCTTC
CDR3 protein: CASRLQGWAYGYTF

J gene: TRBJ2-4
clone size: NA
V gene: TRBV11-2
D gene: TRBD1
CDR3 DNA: TGTGCCAGCAGCTTAGGGACAGGGGTAAAAAACATTCAGTACTTC
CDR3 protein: CASSLGTGVKNIQYF

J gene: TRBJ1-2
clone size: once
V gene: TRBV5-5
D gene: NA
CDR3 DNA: TGTGCCAGCAGCTCCCCTGATGGCTATGGCTACACCTTC
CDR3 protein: CASSSPDGYGYTF

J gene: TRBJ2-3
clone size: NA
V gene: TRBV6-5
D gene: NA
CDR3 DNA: TGTGCCAGCAGACGACAGTATACGCAGTATTTT
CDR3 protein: CASRRQYTQYF

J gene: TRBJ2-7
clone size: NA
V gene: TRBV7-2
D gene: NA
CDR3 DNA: TGTGCCAGCAGCTTATCAGGGACTGGAGGCGACTCCTACGAGCAGTACTTC
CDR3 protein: CASSLSGTGGDSYEQYF

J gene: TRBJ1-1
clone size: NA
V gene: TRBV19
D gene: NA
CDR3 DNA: TGTGCCAGTAGACCGCAGGGGAACACTGAAGCTTTCTTT
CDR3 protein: CASRPQGNTEAFF

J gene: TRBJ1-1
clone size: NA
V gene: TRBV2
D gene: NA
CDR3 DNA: TGTGCCAGCAGTATAAACAGGGAGGGGTCTGAAGCTTTCTTT
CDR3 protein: CASSINREGSEAFF

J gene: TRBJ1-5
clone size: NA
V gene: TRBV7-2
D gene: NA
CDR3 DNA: TGTGCCAGCAGCTTAGACGCGGGGAATCAGCCCCAGCATTTT
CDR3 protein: CASSLDAGNQPQHF

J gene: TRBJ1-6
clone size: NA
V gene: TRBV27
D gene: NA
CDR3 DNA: TGTGCCAGCAGTTTCGGGTTTTCCCTTATGAGCTCCTATAATTCACCCCTCCACTTT
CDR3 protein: CASSFGFSLMSSYNSPLHF

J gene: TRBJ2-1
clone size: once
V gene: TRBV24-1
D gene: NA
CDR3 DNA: TGTGCCACCAGTGATTTCAACAGGGATGAGCAGTTCTTC
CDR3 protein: CATSDFNRDEQFF

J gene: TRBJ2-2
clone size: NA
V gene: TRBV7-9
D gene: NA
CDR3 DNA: TGTGCCAGCAGCGTCTTGGACAGTAATAGTTGGGGCACCGGCGGTGAGCTGTTTTTT
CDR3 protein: CASSVLDSNSWGTGGELFF

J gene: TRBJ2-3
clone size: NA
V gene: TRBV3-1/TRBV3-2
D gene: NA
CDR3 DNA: TGTGCCAGCAGCCAAGATCTCTGGGGTCAGACTAGCACAGATACGCAGTATTTT
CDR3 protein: CASSQDLWGQTSTDTQYF

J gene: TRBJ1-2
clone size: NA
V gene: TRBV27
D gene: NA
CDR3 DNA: TGTGCCAGCAAAAAACCGGGGCTTGGAGGCTACACCTTC
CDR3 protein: CASKKPGLGGYTF

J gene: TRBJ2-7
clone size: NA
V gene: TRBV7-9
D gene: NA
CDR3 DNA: TGTGCCAGCAGCTTTAACCCGACGGCGTCCTACGAGCAGTACTTC
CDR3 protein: CASSFNPTASYEQYF

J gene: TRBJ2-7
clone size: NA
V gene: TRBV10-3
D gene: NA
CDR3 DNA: TGTGCCATCAGGGCAGCAAATCCGGGACAAGACTTGGGGGAGCAGTACTTC
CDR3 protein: CAIRAANPGQDLGEQYF

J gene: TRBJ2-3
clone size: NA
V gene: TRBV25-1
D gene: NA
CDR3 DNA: TGTGCCAGCAGTAGAACAGTGATCGGGACAGATACGCAGTATTTT
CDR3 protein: CASSRTVIGTDTQYF

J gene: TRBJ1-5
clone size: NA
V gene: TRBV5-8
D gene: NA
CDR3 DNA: TGTGCCAGCAGAGATGCCGGGGAAAGCAATCAGCCCCAGCATTTT
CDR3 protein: CASRDAGESNQPQHF

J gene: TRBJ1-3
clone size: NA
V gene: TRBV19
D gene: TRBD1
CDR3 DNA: TGTGCCAGTAGTCCCCCGGACAGGCTGGGTAGCGGCCGCGGAAACACCATATATTTT
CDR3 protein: CASSPPDRLGSGRGNTIYF

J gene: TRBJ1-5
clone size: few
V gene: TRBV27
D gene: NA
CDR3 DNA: TGTGCCAGCAGCCGACTAAGGGGCAATCAGCCCCAGCATTTT
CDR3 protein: CASSRLRGNQPQHF